This TCR beta chain was sequenced for a study of blood T cell repertoires in COVID-19. In the study overall: Samples came from the United States, Italy and Spain, spanning acute and convalescent COVID-19. PBMCs, B-cell-depleted T cells, or T cells were the source of the cDNA or gDNA that made up the material.

Clones were read by immunoSEQ multiplex PCR, and TCRdb kept only the in-frame ones, dropping some. In the table there are nearly 200,000 clones, 84% of which are singletons. In germline, CDR1 is SGHAT, CDR2 FQNNGV. The V end lost 6 bases, the J end lost 2 bases, and 16 bases lay between the germline ends. The CDR3 has 15 residues. The rearrangement uses TRBV11-2 and TRBJ1-1; D is possibly TRBD1 (6 bases). This TCR derives from a woman between 70 and 85 years old with active or convalescent COVID-19. Sequencing was done on a sample of peripheral blood. CDR3 DNA sequence: TGTGCCAGCAGACCTGAAACAGGGATCAACACTGAAGCTTTCTTT. Translated: CASRPETGINTEAFF.